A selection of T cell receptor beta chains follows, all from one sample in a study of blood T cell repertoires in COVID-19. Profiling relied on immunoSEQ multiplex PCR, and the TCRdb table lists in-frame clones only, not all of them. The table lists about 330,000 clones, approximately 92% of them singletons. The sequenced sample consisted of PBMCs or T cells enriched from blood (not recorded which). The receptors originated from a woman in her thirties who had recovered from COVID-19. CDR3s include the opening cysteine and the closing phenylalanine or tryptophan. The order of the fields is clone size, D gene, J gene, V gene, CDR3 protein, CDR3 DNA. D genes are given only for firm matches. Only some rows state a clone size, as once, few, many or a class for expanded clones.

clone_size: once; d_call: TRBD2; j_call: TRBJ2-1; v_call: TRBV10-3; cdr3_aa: CAISELVGRAYNEQFF; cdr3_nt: TGTGCCATCAGTGAGTTAGTCGGGAGGGCCTACAATGAGCAGTTCTTC
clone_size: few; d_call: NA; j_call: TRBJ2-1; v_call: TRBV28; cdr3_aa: CASTVGDSAYEQFF; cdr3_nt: TGTGCCAGCACGGTGGGCGATTCGGCGTATGAGCAGTTCTTC
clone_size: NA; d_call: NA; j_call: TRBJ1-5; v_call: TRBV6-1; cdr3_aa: CASSEGQYQPQHF; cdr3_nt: TGTGCCAGCAGTGAAGGGCAGTATCAGCCCCAGCATTTT
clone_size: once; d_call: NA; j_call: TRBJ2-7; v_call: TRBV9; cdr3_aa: CASSPWADTGEEQYF; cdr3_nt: TGTGCCAGCAGCCCTTGGGCCGATACCGGGGAGGAGCAGTACTTC
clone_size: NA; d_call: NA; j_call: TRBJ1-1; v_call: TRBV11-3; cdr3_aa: CASSLADRGFGDTEAFF; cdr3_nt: TGTGCCAGCAGCTTAGCCGATAGGGGGTTCGGGGACACTGAAGCTTTCTTT
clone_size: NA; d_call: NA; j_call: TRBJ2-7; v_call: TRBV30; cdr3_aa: CAWGLSYEQYF; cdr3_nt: TGTGCCTGGGGCCTATCCTACGAGCAGTACTTC
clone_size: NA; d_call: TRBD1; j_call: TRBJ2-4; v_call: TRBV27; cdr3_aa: CASSPGGIAKNIQYF; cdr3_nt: TGTGCCAGCAGTCCAGGGGGAATAGCCAAAAACATTCAGTACTTC
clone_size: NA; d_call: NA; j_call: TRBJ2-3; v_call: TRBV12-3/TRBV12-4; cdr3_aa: CASSFRGTDTQYF; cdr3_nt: TGTGCCAGCAGTTTTCGCGGCACAGATACGCAGTATTTT
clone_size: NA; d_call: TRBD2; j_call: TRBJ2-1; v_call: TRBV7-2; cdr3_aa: CASRVAGGGNEQFF; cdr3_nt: TGTGCCAGCAGGGTAGCGGGGGGAGGCAATGAGCAGTTCTTC
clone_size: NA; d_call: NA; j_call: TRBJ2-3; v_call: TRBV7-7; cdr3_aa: CASSLGTLDTQYF; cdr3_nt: TGTGCTAGCAGCTTAGGGACTTTAGATACGCAGTATTTT
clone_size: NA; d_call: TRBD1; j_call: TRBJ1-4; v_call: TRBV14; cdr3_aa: CASSQTGDLLWEKLFF; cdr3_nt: TGTGCCAGCAGCCAAACAGGGGACCTCTTATGGGAAAAACTGTTTTTT
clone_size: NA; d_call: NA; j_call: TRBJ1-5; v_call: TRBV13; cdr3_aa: CASSPSEGRGSYSNQPQHF; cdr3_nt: TGTGCCAGCAGCCCAAGCGAAGGACGGGGATCTTATAGCAATCAGCCCCAGCATTTT
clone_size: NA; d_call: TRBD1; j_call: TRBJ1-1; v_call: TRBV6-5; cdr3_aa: CASSPPRQGSTEAFF; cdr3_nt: TGTGCCAGCAGCCCCCCCAGACAGGGAAGTACTGAAGCTTTCTTT
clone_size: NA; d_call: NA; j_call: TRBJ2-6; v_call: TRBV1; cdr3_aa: CTSSQKLQGSRSGANVLTF; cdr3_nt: TGCACCAGCAGCCAAAAGTTGCAGGGGTCGAGGTCTGGGGCCAACGTCCTGACTTTC
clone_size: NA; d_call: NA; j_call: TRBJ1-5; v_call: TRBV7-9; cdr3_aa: CASSLVSGFSTASNQPQHF; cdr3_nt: TGTGCCAGCAGCTTAGTGTCGGGATTTAGTACAGCTAGCAATCAGCCCCAGCATTTT
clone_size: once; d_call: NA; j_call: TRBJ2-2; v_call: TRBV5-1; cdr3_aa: CASMTRTNTGELFF; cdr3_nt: TGCGCCAGCATGACTAGAACAAACACCGGGGAGCTGTTTTTT
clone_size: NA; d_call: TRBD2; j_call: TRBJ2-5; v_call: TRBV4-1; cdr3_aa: CASSQGLAGEGGRETQYF; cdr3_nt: TGCGCCAGCAGCCAGGGACTAGCGGGAGAGGGGGGCCGGGAGACCCAGTACTTC
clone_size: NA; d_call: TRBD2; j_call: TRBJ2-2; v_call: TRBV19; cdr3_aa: CASTISGGVGGELFF; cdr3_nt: TGTGCCAGTACCATCTCCGGGGGGGTCGGCGGGGAGCTGTTTTTT
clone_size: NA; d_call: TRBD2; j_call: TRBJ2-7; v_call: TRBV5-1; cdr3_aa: CASRPGLAGEEQYF; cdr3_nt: TGCGCCAGCAGACCCGGACTAGCGGGAGAGGAGCAGTACTTC
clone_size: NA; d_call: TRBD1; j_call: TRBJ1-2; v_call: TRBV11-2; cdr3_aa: CASSLNWGQEEGYTF; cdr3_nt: TGTGCCAGCAGCTTAAATTGGGGACAGGAGGAAGGCTACACCTTC
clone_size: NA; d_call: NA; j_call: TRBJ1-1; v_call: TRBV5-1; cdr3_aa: CASSRGDIKGINTEAFF; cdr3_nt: TGCGCCAGCAGCCGTGGGGACATCAAGGGGATTAACACTGAAGCTTTCTTT
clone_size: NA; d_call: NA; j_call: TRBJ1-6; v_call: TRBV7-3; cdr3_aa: CASSLLADGNSPLHF; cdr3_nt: TGTGCCAGCAGCTTATTAGCCGATGGAAATTCACCCCTCCACTTT
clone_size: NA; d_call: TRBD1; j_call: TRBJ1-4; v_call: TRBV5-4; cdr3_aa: CASSLGGANEKLFF; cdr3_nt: TGTGCCAGCAGCTTAGGGGGCGCTAATGAAAAACTGTTTTTT
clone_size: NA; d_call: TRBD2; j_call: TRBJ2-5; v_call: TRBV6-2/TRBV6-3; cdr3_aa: CASSSETSGAGGAQYF; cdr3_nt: TGTGCCAGCAGTTCCGAGACTAGCGGGGCCGGCGGGGCCCAGTACTTC
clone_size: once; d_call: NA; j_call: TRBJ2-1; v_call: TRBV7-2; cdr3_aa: CASSPGTWEQFF; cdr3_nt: TGTGCCAGCAGCCCAGGGACTTGGGAGCAGTTCTTC
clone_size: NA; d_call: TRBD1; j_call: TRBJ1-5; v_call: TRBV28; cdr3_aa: CASSQQGVYSNQPQHF; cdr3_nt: TGTGCCAGCAGCCAACAGGGGGTCTATAGCAATCAGCCCCAGCATTTT
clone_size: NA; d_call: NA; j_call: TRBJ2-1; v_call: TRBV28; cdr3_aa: CASSFRLSRDEQFF; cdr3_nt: TGTGCCAGCAGTTTCCGACTTTCCCGGGATGAGCAGTTCTTC
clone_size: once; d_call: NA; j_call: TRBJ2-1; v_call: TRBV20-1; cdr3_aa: CSGSSYNEQFF; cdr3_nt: TGCAGTGGGAGCTCCTACAATGAGCAGTTCTTC